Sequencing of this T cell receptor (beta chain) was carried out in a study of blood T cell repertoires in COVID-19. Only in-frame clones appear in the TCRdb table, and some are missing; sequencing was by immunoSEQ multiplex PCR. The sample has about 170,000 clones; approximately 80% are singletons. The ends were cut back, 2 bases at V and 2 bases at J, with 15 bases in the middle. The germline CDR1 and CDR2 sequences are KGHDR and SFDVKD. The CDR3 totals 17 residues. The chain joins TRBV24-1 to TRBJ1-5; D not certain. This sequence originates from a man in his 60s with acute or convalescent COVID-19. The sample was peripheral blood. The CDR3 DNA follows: TGTGCCACCAGTGATTCGAGCCTAGATCCTCGCAATCAGCCCCAGCATTTT. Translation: CATSDSSLDPRNQPQHF.